The 20 T cell receptor beta chains below come from one sample, sequenced in a study of blood T cell repertoires in COVID-19. Sequencing was performed with immunoSEQ multiplex PCR; in TCRdb, only in-frame clones are kept and a portion is missing. The table has around 300,000 clones, over 75% seen once. The sequenced sample consisted of PBMCs or T cells enriched from blood (not recorded which). These receptors were obtained from a woman between 18 and 29 years old who had recovered from COVID-19.

The genes are TRBV19 and TRBJ1-5, with D perhaps matching TRBD1 (5 bases). Germline CDR1 and CDR2: LNHDA and SQIVND (reference sequence). Trimming pared 1 base from V and 2 bases from J, leaving 6 bases between. This CDR3 spans 14 amino acids. Here the CDR3 reads CASSIARGNQPQHF. CDR3 sequence (DNA): TGTGCCAGTAGTATAGCCAGGGGCAATCAGCCCCAGCATTTT.

The chain recombines TRBV5-4 with TRBJ2-1; TRBD2 matches at 11 bases. Per germline, CDR1 SGHNT and CDR2 YYREEE (reference sequence). The CDR3 is 15 amino acids. V shed 0 bases, J shed 5 bases, and the junction held 1 base outside the gene matches. CDR3 in amino acids: CASSLVAGGNNEQFF. CDR3 bases: TGTGCCAGCAGCTTGGTAGCGGGGGGGAACAATGAGCAGTTCTTC.

The V and J genes are TRBV11-3 and TRBJ2-5, with a weak D call TRBD2 (5 bases). The CDR3 extends over 15 amino acids. Germline CDR1 reads SGHNT; CDR2 reads YENEEA. The V and J ends lost 0 bases and 5 bases respectively, with 13 bases between them. The CDR3 loop is CASSLDGGSGETQYF. CDR3 bases: TGTGCCAGCAGCTTAGATGGCGGGTCCGGGGAGACCCAGTACTTC.

The rearrangement links TRBV6-5 to TRBJ2-7; maybe TRBD1 (7 bases). Germline lookup yields CDR1 MNHEY and CDR2 SVGAGI. The CDR3 contains 13 residues. V was trimmed by 7 bases and J by 3 bases, leaving 13 bases between them. The CDR3 region has the DNA TGTGCCAGCACTCCAGGGGGGATCTACGAGCAGTACTTC. It codes for CASTPGGIYEQYF.

The chain recombines TRBV7-3 with TRBJ1-1; TRBD1 matches at 7 bases. J was trimmed by 3 bases and V by 5 bases; bases with no gene match: 6. Per germline, CDR1 SGHTA and CDR2 FQGTGA. This CDR3 has 14 residues. As DNA, the CDR3 is TGTGCCAGCAGCCCGACAGGGACGGACACTGAAGCTTTCTTT. It is translated as CASSPTGTDTEAFF.

This clone was found many times. The genes are TRBV20-1 and TRBJ1-1; possible D gene TRBD1, 6 bases. V lost 6 bases and J lost 1, with 15 bases in between. Germline CDR1 is DFQATT and CDR2 is SNEGSKA (reference sequence). This CDR3 has 14 residues. The CDR3 region has the DNA TGCAGTGCGAGTCGGGGGGCAGGGAACACTGAAGCTTTCTTT. Encoded protein: CSASRGAGNTEAFF.

This clone was seen just once. This chain connects TRBV11-2 to TRBJ2-7; 10 bases align to TRBD2. The germline V gene encodes CDR1 SGHAT and CDR2 FQNNGV. The junction had 12 bases not matched to a gene; V was cut back by 5 bases and J by 8 bases. The CDR3 spans 15 residues. CDR3 bases: TGTGCCAGCAGCCCAGGGACTAGCGTGCGAGAAAAGCAGTACTTC. Residues: CASSPGTSVREKQYF.

J is TRBJ2-1 and V is TRBV19; 12 positions match TRBD1. V trimming: 5 bases; J trimming: 6 bases; junction bases outside the gene matches: 2. CDR1 and CDR2 (germline): LNHDA, SQIVND (reference sequence). The CDR3 consists of 14 residues. The DNA of the CDR3 is TGTGCCAGTAGTCGGGGACAGGGGGCCAATGAGCAGTTCTTC. Its translation is CASSRGQGANEQFF.

The chain recombines TRBV4-1 with TRBJ2-5, with 9 bases aligning to TRBD2. The V and J ends lost 1 base and 5 bases, in that order; junction bases with no gene match: 11. There are 17 residues in the CDR3. Germline loops: CDR1 MGHRA, CDR2 YSYEKL. DNA for the CDR3: TGCGCCAGCAGCCAAGTAGACCTGGGACTAGCTAGGGAGACCCAGTACTTC. It yields the protein CASSQVDLGLARETQYF.

This chain joins TRBV10-3 and TRBJ1-4, with 7 bases that match TRBD1. V dropped 3 bases and J dropped 4; count of bases not matched to a gene: 2. Germline CDR1 reads ENHRY; CDR2 reads SYGVKD. The CDR3 has 14 residues. CDR3 amino acids: CAISESGGNEKLFF. The CDR3 nucleotides read TGTGCCATCAGTGAATCAGGGGGTAATGAAAAACTGTTTTTT.

The chain uses TRBV30 and TRBJ2-5; a weak D match, TRBD1 (6 bases). The V end was cut by 4 bases, the J end by 6 bases, with 18 bases between. The germline gives CDR1 GTSNPN, CDR2 SVGIG (reference sequence). The CDR3 runs 14 residues. The CDR3 nucleotides are TGTGCCTGGACCCTCCCCCACAGGGCACAGACCCAGTACTTC. Translating it yields CAWTLPHRAQTQYF.

This clone was seen once. The chain is built from TRBV9 and TRBJ2-5; 7 nucleotides line up with TRBD1. Trimming cost V 2 bases and J 2 bases; bases outside gene matches: 12. The CDR3 runs to 17 residues. Germline CDR1 reads SGDLS; CDR2 reads YYNGEE. DNA of the CDR3: TGTGCCAGCAGCGTTGGCTGGGGACAGCTACTTCAAGAGACCCAGTACTTC. Translated: CASSVGWGQLLQETQYF.

The chain joins TRBV5-6 to TRBJ1-3, with D perhaps TRBD1 (6 bases). V lost 3 bases to trimming and J lost 0 bases, with 16 bases between them. CDR1 is SGHDT and CDR2 is YYEEEE in the germline V gene. The CDR3 has 17 amino acids. CDR3 in amino acids: CASSYGTTRGSGNTIYF. Written as DNA, the CDR3 is TGTGCCAGCAGCTATGGGACAACCCGAGGCTCTGGAAACACCATATATTTT.

The chain joins TRBV14 to TRBJ1-2; no reliable D call. V was cut by 0 bases and J by 5 bases, with 13 bases left in between. In germline, CDR1 is SGHDN, CDR2 FVKESK. CDR3 length: 15 amino acids. The DNA of the CDR3 is TGTGCCAGCAGCCAAGACCACGGGTTGATATATGGCTACACCTTC. It specifies CASSQDHGLIYGYTF.

This clone occurred a few times. The J gene is TRBJ1-2, the V gene TRBV7-9; the match to TRBD1 covers 7 bases. CDR1 and CDR2 (germline): SEHNR, FQNEAQ (reference sequence). CDR3 size: 14 residues. V lost 5 bases to trimming and J lost 2 bases; unmatched junction nucleotides: 5. CDR3 DNA: TGTGCCAGCAGCGCGCAACAGGGGAACTATGGCTACACCTTC. Translating it yields CASSAQQGNYGYTF.

This chain connects TRBV9 to TRBJ1-1; no clear D. V lost 1 base and J lost 1, with 17 bases in between. The CDR3 extends over 17 amino acids. Germline CDR1 reads SGDLS; CDR2 reads YYNGEE. CDR3 protein: CASSVTTSGRENTEAFF. CDR3 coding DNA: TGTGCCAGCAGCGTAACTACGTCTGGACGGGAGAACACTGAAGCTTTCTTT.

This rearrangement joins TRBV5-1 to TRBJ2-3; perhaps TRBD2 as D (6 bases). Germline lookup yields CDR1 SGHRS and CDR2 YFSETQ. This CDR3 is 13 amino acids long. V lost 2 bases, J lost 6 bases, and 10 bases lay in between. The DNA for the CDR3 is TGCGCCAGCAGCTTTGACCGGGGGGATACGCAGTATTTT. It is translated as CASSFDRGDTQYF.

This sequence joins TRBV6-1 and TRBJ2-3; maybe TRBD1 (6 bases). The CDR3 contains 16 residues. Germline-derived CDR1 and CDR2 are MNHNS and SASEGT. The V and J ends lost 2 bases and 2 bases respectively, with 14 bases between them. This CDR3 is CASSEPTGSPTDTQYF. DNA for the CDR3: TGTGCCAGCAGTGAACCCACAGGGTCCCCCACAGATACGCAGTATTTT.

The rearrangement joins TRBV7-9 to TRBJ1-6; D unresolved. The CDR3 length is 15 residues. With 3 bases removed from V and 7 bases from J, the gap between germline ends came to 13 bases. The germline V gene has CDR1 SEHNR and CDR2 FQNEAQ (reference sequence). The CDR3 spells CASSFTGSRNSPLHF. The CDR3 DNA sequence: TGTGCCAGCAGCTTCACGGGGAGTCGGAATTCACCCCTCCACTTT.

The V call is TRBV15, the J call TRBJ2-7; 9 bases are a match to TRBD1. The CDR3 sequence is 16 residues long. The germline CDR1 and CDR2 sequences are LNHNV and YYDKDF (reference sequence). The ends lost 3 bases at V and 1 base at J; junction bases unmatched: 7. CDR3 amino acids: CATSSGTGFRSYEQYF. Written as DNA, the CDR3 is TGTGCCACCAGCAGTGGGACAGGGTTTAGATCCTACGAGCAGTACTTC.